This T cell receptor (beta chain) was documented in a study of neurological immune-mediated disorders. The V gene's germline CDR1 is DFQATT and CDR2 SNEGSKA (reference sequence). Trimming took 3 bases from V and 4 from J; bases not matched to a gene: 5. The CDR3 extends over 13 amino acids. This clonotype came up many times. Time point meaning: technical triplicate 3. Libraries from sorted cells each used approximately 1 million CD4+ or CD8+ T cells. Template-switch 5'RACE cDNA synthesis added a 10-nucleotide unique molecular identifier. Each CDR3 protein is one row after TCRdb ran MiXCR on the 5' RACE reads. The sample records 25,000 to 30,000 distinct CDR3 sequences, about 15% being singletons.

Material: CD4+ T cells from blood. The TCR comes from a female donor with HTLV-1-associated myelopathy (HAM/TSP). This sequence joins TRBV20-1 and TRBJ2-5; 7 positions match TRBD2. The CDR3 DNA follows: TGCAGTGCTAGGACTAGCCGAGTAGAGACCCAGTACTTC. It yields the protein CSARTSRVETQYF.